A single sample gave rise to the 27 T cell receptor beta chains below, sequenced in a study of blood T cell repertoires in COVID-19. Sequencing was performed with immunoSEQ multiplex PCR; in TCRdb, only in-frame clones are kept and a portion is missing. Altogether 270,000 or so clones are present, 65% to 90% being singletons, with the ten largest covering 13%. Sequenced sample: peripheral blood. Every receptor here comes from a human donor in a cohort sampled during active COVID-19.

The V call is TRBV5-1, the J call TRBJ2-2, with D perhaps matching TRBD2 (6 bases). Germline values: CDR1 SGHRS, CDR2 YFSETQ. V lost 0 bases and J 5 bases, leaving 11 bases between the germline ends. This CDR3 is built from 15 residues. The CDR3 nucleotides read TGCGCCAGCAGCTTGGCCGTCGGGGGAACCGGGGAGCTGTTTTTT. Amino acid sequence: CASSLAVGGTGELFF.

The V call is TRBV6-5, the J call TRBJ2-1, with 14 bases identical to TRBD2. The germline CDR1 and CDR2 sequences are MNHEY and SVGAGI. The length of the CDR3 is 15 residues. V trimming: 2 bases; J trimming: 7 bases; junction bases outside the gene matches: 1. The CDR3 protein is CASSYGLAGGNEQFF. The CDR3 bases are TGTGCCAGCAGTTACGGACTAGCGGGGGGAAATGAGCAGTTCTTC.

The chain has TRBV15 and TRBJ2-7; 7 nucleotides match TRBD1. J gave up 2 bases and V 5 bases, and 9 bases lay outside the gene matches. The CDR3 runs 15 residues. From germline, CDR1 is LNHNV and CDR2 YYDKDF (reference sequence). CDR3 in DNA: TGTGCCACCAGCTCGGGCAGGGGGATCACCTACGAGCAGTACTTC. This encodes CATSSGRGITYEQYF. The whole variable domain, filled in from reference TRBV15 and TRBJ2-7, reads DAMVIQNPRYQVTQFGKPVTLSCSQTLNHNVMYWYQQKSSQAPKLLFHYYDKDFNNEADTPDNFQSRRPNTSFCFLDIRSPGLGDTAMYLCATSSGRGITYEQYFGPGTRLTVT.

This sequence joins TRBV15 and TRBJ2-1; D is ambiguous. This CDR3 has 12 amino acids. The germline CDR1 and CDR2 sequences are LNHNV and YYDKDF (reference sequence). Trimming stripped 2 bases from V and 9 bases from J, with 8 bases between. As DNA, the CDR3 is TGTGCCACCAGCAGATTTAACGGTGAGCAGTTCTTC. Its protein is CATSRFNGEQFF.

The rearrangement uses TRBV27 and TRBJ2-1; possibly TRBD1 for D (6 bases). CDR1 is MNHEY and CDR2 is SMNVEV in the germline V gene (reference sequence). CDR3 length: 15 amino acids. V lost 0 bases to trimming and J lost 4 bases, with 10 bases between them. The CDR3 sequence: CASSLSRGSYNEQFF. The CDR3 DNA is TGTGCCAGCAGTTTATCGAGGGGGTCATACAATGAGCAGTTCTTC.

The V gene is TRBV7-9, the J gene TRBJ2-7; D possibly corresponds to TRBD1 (5 bases). The germline V gene encodes CDR1 SEHNR and CDR2 FQNEAQ (reference sequence). This CDR3 comprises 12 residues. The V end lost 4 bases, the J end lost 4 bases, and 8 bases lay between the germline ends. For the CDR3, the DNA is TGTGCCAGCAGCTCGCAGGGTTACGAGCAGTACTTC. Its translation is CASSSQGYEQYF.

This clone was observed a few times. J is TRBJ1-1 and V is TRBV7-2; D gene uncertain. The CDR3 has 14 residues. Germline V CDR1 and CDR2: SGHTA, FQGNSA. The ends were cut back, 5 bases at V and 2 bases at J, with 12 bases in the middle. CDR3 DNA sequence: TGTGCCAGCAGCCTCAGCCGCGGAAACACTGAAGCTTTCTTT. Its translation: CASSLSRGNTEAFF.

CDR3 loop: CASSSRGSGNQPQHF. In DNA form, the CDR3 reads TGTGCCAGCAGCTCCAGGGGTAGCGGCAATCAGCCCCAGCATTTT. The V call is TRBV11-2, the J call TRBJ1-5; D is possibly TRBD1 (6 bases). From germline, CDR1 is SGHAT and CDR2 FQNNGV. The ends were cut back, 4 bases at V and 2 bases at J, with 12 bases in the middle. This CDR3 spans 15 amino acids.

This chain connects TRBV28 to TRBJ2-1; TRBD2 aligns across 8 bases. Germline CDR1 is MDHEN and CDR2 is SYDVKM. The V segment lost 4 bases and the J segment 8 bases; nucleotides outside the gene matches: 13. The CDR3 sequence is 16 residues long. The CDR3 nucleotides are TGTGCCAGCAGTTCGGGTGATGACGGGAGGGGCGATGAGCAGTTCTTC. This encodes CASSSGDDGRGDEQFF.

The chain uses TRBV19 and TRBJ1-2; TRBD1 matches at 7 bases. The CDR3 loop spans 14 amino acids. The germline V gene encodes CDR1 LNHDA and CDR2 SQIVND (reference sequence). Trimming at V came to 5 bases and at J to 8 bases, leaving 11 bases not matched to a gene. The CDR3 region has the DNA TGTGCCAGTAGTGACAGGGCGGGAACGTGGGGCTACACCTTC. It is translated as CASSDRAGTWGYTF.

The chain has TRBV6-5 and TRBJ1-3; 7 bases agree with TRBD1. There are 14 residues in the CDR3. Germline assignment: CDR1 MNHEY and CDR2 SVGAGI. V lost 8 bases, J lost 4 bases, and 8 bases stayed unmatched. The CDR3 region is CASRPGGRGNTIYF. CDR3 nucleotides: TGTGCCAGCCGTCCAGGGGGTCGAGGAAACACCATATATTTT.

This chain connects TRBV12-3 or TRBV12-4 to TRBJ1-5; the D is unclear. The V and J ends lost 3 bases and 12 bases respectively, with 9 bases between them. This CDR3 contains 11 residues. Here the CDR3 reads CASSLSLLQHF. The CDR3, as DNA: TGTGCCAGCAGTTTGTCTTTACTCCAGCATTTT.

V usage is TRBV28 and J usage is TRBJ1-3, with TRBD1 as a possible D gene (6 bases). The V gene lost 2 bases and the J gene lost 15 bases, with 17 bases spanning the gap. In germline, CDR1 is MDHEN, CDR2 SYDVKM. The CDR3 loop spans 13 amino acids. The CDR3 loop is CASSLIGGGRPYF. For the CDR3, the DNA is TGTGCCAGCAGTTTAATAGGGGGTGGAAGACCATATTTT.

The chain uses TRBV18 and TRBJ2-7, with 9 bases matching TRBD2. J gave up 3 bases and V 2 bases, and 14 bases lay outside the gene matches. The V gene's germline CDR1 is KGHSH and CDR2 LQKENI. The CDR3 extends over 18 amino acids. The CDR3 DNA reads TGTGCCAGCTCACCAGGATTCCTGGCTAGCGGGGACCTCTACGAGCAGTACTTC. Translation gives CASSPGFLASGDLYEQYF. Looking up the rest from reference TRBV18 and TRBJ2-7 gives the full variable domain: NAGVMQNPRHLVRRRGQEARLRCSPMKGHSHVYWYRQLPEEGLKFMVYLQKENIIDESGMPKERFSAEFPKEGPSILRIQQVVRGDSAAYFCASSPGFLASGDLYEQYFGPGTRLTVT.

The V call is TRBV6-6, the J call TRBJ2-1, with 8 bases fitting TRBD2. CDR1 and CDR2 from the germline V gene are MNHNY and SVGAGI (reference sequence). The length of the CDR3 is 15 residues. The V and J ends lost 5 bases and 9 bases, in that order; junction bases with no gene match: 12. In nucleotides, the CDR3 is TGTGCCAGCAGTGCCGGGAGGGAGGTCTTAACTGAGCAGTTCTTC. The encoded protein is CASSAGREVLTEQFF.

The chain is built from TRBV13 and TRBJ2-7, with D possibly being TRBD1 (6 bases). The CDR3 spans 13 residues. Trimming took off 1 base at V and 4 bases at J, with 8 bases between the two ends. In germline, CDR1 is PRHDT, CDR2 FYEKMQ (reference sequence). The CDR3: CASSLAQGYEQYF. As DNA, the CDR3 is TGTGCCAGCAGCTTAGCACAGGGTTACGAGCAGTACTTC.

The CDR3 spells CASSMQGSSYNEQFF. The CDR3 nucleotides are TGTGCCAGTAGTATGCAGGGGAGCTCCTACAATGAGCAGTTCTTC. The V call is TRBV19, the J call TRBJ2-1; D may be TRBD1 (6 bases). Trimming left V 3 bases short and J 0 bases short, with 9 bases between. The CDR3 is made up of 15 amino acids. CDR1 and CDR2 from the germline V gene are LNHDA and SQIVND (reference sequence).

This chain uses TRBV15 with TRBJ2-3, with unresolved D. V lost 8 bases and J 3 bases, leaving 21 bases between the germline ends. This CDR3 contains 16 residues. CDR1 LNHNV and CDR2 YYDKDF come from the germline V gene (reference sequence). CDR3 sequence reads: CATSFGPPPPTDTQYF. CDR3 coding DNA: TGTGCCACCTCTTTTGGCCCGCCCCCCCCTACAGATACGCAGTATTTT.

This sequence joins TRBV12-3 or TRBV12-4 and TRBJ2-3; D gene uncertain. This CDR3 comprises 12 residues. V was shortened by 4 bases and J by 2 bases, with 4 bases between the two germline ends. DNA for the CDR3: TGTGCCAGCAGTTACTACACAGATACGCAGTATTTT. Translating it yields CASSYYTDTQYF.

This clone was seen at least ten times. This chain uses TRBV27 with TRBJ1-2, with 11 bases aligning to TRBD1. Germline-derived CDR1 and CDR2 are MNHEY and SMNVEV (reference sequence). The CDR3 runs 18 residues. V was clipped by 1 base and J by 7 bases; unmatched bases: 14. The CDR3 DNA sequence: TGTGCCAGCAGTTTATACCCACACCGGGACAGGGGGAAGGTTGGCTACACCTTC. Translated: CASSLYPHRDRGKVGYTF.

The chain links TRBV2 to TRBJ1-2; D not resolved. Trimming removed 2 bases at V and 4 bases at J, with 23 bases between. CDR1 is SNHLY and CDR2 is FYNNEI in the germline V gene. The CDR3 is 18 amino acids. CDR3 sequence: CASSEHSNFQAPGYGYTF. CDR3 nucleotide sequence: TGTGCCAGCAGTGAACACTCCAATTTCCAGGCCCCAGGCTATGGCTACACCTTC.

The chain recombines TRBV9 with TRBJ2-3, with 13 positions matching TRBD2. CDR3 size: 16 residues. Germline V gene lookup returns CDR1 SGDLS and CDR2 YYNGEE. Germline trimming cut 4 bases from V and 6 bases from J; bases unmatched to any gene: 8. The CDR3 region has the DNA TGTGCCAGCAGCACCCGACTAGCGGGAGGAGCGGATACGCAGTATTTT. Translated, it gives CASSTRLAGGADTQYF.

The chain combines TRBV2 with TRBJ1-1; D not certain. This CDR3 has 14 residues. The germline V gene has CDR1 SNHLY and CDR2 FYNNEI. Trimming shortened V by 7 bases and J by 3 bases, and 15 bases separated the two germline ends. The CDR3 DNA reads as TGTGCCAGCATAGGCTCTAACGGGGACACTGAAGCTTTCTTT. It codes for CASIGSNGDTEAFF.

This clone was counted between two and nine times. The J gene is TRBJ2-1, the V gene TRBV23-1; 12 positions agree with TRBD2. TRBV23-1 is an ORF for which the function is uncertain. CDR3 length: 18 residues. V was pared by 0 bases and J by 9 bases, with 12 bases of the junction left unmatched. CDR3 DNA: TGCGCCAGCAGTCAATCGCCGACTAGCGGGAGCTCGAGAGGTGAGCAGTTCTTC. This codes for CASSQSPTSGSSRGEQFF.

This clone was seen just once. The rearrangement joins TRBV30 to TRBJ1-3; D not certain. The CDR3 spans 16 residues. CDR1 is GTSNPN and CDR2 is SVGIG in the germline V gene (reference sequence). Trimming stripped 3 bases from V and 0 bases from J, with 15 bases between. CDR3 coding DNA: TGTGCCTGGAGCGTAATGACTGATTACTCTGGAAACACCATATATTTT. Its protein product is CAWSVMTDYSGNTIYF. The full variable domain, in which reference TRBV30 and TRBJ1-3 provide the parts outside the CDR3, is SQTIHQWPATLVQPVGSPLSLECTVEGTSNPNLYWYRQAAGRGLQLLFYSVGIGQISSEVPQNLSASRPQDRQFILSSKKLLLSDSGFYLCAWSVMTDYSGNTIYFGEGSWLTVV.

The chain has TRBV21-1 and TRBJ2-1; TRBD2 was called by the table and not checked on the DNA. TRBV21-1 is classified as a pseudogene. This CDR3 is 14 amino acids long. The DNA for the CDR3 is TGTGCCAGCAGCCCGGGACTAGTTGATGATGAGCAGTTCTTC. Translation gives CASSPGLVDDEQFF.

This clone has more than one count but fewer than ten. This chain links TRBV7-6 with TRBJ2-1; 12 positions agree with TRBD2. Trimming took 2 bases from V and 2 from J; bases not matched to a gene: 4. Germline V gene data show CDR1 as SGHVS and CDR2 as FNYEAQ. The CDR3 length is 17 residues. The CDR3 sequence is CASSLLAGGPTYNEQFF. CDR3 nucleotides: TGTGCCAGCAGCTTACTAGCGGGAGGGCCAACCTACAATGAGCAGTTCTTC.